One sample yielded the 7 T cell receptor beta chains listed below, sequenced in a study of cytomegalovirus exposure and HLA in healthy donors. Primers for the PCR totalled 60 Vbeta and 13 Jbeta. Assay used: immunoSEQ multiplex PCR; TCRdb lists only in-frame clones, some missing. The sample records tens of thousands of clones, roughly 89% being singletons. Sequencing was done on a sample of PBMCs. The receptors were sampled from a boy younger than 18 in good health and CMV-seronegative.

This clone was counted between two and nine times. DNA of the CDR3: TGTGCCAGCAGTCACGGACTAGGAGACACAGATACGCAGTATTTT. Protein product: CASSHGLGDTDTQYF. The chain links TRBV6-5 to TRBJ2-3; 7 nucleotides align to TRBD2. Germline CDR1 is MNHEY and CDR2 is SVGAGI. J was trimmed by 2 bases and V by 5 bases; bases with no gene match: 7. CDR3 length: 15 amino acids.

This clone appeared once. The chain has TRBV4-1 and TRBJ1-2, with D possibly being TRBD1 (5 bases). Looked up from germline, CDR1 is MGHRA and CDR2 is YSYEKL. Trimming cost V 8 bases and J 6 bases, with 16 bases left between them. CDR3 size: 13 residues. The DNA for the CDR3 is TGCGCCAGCCGTACGGGGGTGGCTGATGGCTACACCTTC. Its translation is CASRTGVADGYTF.

This clone was detected once. The genes are TRBV28 and TRBJ1-2; D possibly corresponds to TRBD1 (5 bases). This CDR3 region has 11 residues. V lost 6 bases and J 4 bases, leaving 6 bases between the germline ends. Germline CDR1 reads MDHEN; CDR2 reads SYDVKM. The chain's CDR3 is CASRQVYGYTF. In DNA form, the CDR3 reads TGTGCCAGCAGACAGGTCTATGGCTACACCTTC.

This rearrangement joins TRBV19 to TRBJ1-1; 9 bases are shared with TRBD1. Germline CDR1 LNHDA, CDR2 SQIVND (reference sequence). The CDR3 consists of 14 residues. Trimming cost V 5 bases and J 6 bases; bases outside gene matches: 7. The CDR3 loop reads CASSLTGGASEAFF. In DNA, the CDR3 is TGTGCCAGTAGTCTAACAGGGGGCGCGTCTGAAGCTTTCTTT.

Of note for this clone: Other DNA sequences from this sample encode an identical CDR3 as well. The V and J genes are TRBV10-1 and TRBJ2-1; maybe TRBD2 (5 bases). The CDR3 is 14 residues long. The germline V gene has CDR1 WNHNN and CDR2 SYGVQD (reference sequence). Between the trimmed V and J ends, which lost 0 bases and 8 bases, there was a span of 11 bases. CDR3 protein: CASSESRDVDEQFF. The CDR3 nucleotides are TGCGCCAGCAGTGAGTCTCGGGATGTGGATGAGCAGTTCTTC.

This chain joins TRBV7-7 and TRBJ2-1; TRBD2 matches at 7 bases. V shed 5 bases, J shed 7 bases, and the junction held 8 bases outside the gene matches. In germline, CDR1 is SSHAT, CDR2 FNYEAQ (reference sequence). This CDR3 comprises 14 residues. This CDR3 is CASSKTSSENEQFF. CDR3 in DNA: TGTGCCAGCAGCAAGACTAGCTCGGAGAATGAGCAGTTCTTC.

This clone has only one observation. For the CDR3, the DNA is TGTGCCAGCAGCCCGATAACCCTGACCGGGACCCGGGGAGGTGGCTACACCTTC. Translation: CASSPITLTGTRGGGYTF. The chain recombines TRBV5-4 with TRBJ1-2; tentatively, D is TRBD1 (5 bases). Germline V gene sequence: CDR1 SGHNT, CDR2 YYREEE (reference sequence). Trimming pared 4 bases from V and 7 bases from J, leaving 29 bases between. The CDR3 runs 18 residues.